The TCR beta chain described here comes from a study of regulatory T cells in long-lasting Graves disease. Unmatched junction bases numbered 3, after V lost 2 bases and J lost 5 bases. CDR1 and CDR2 from the germline V gene are ENHRY and SYGVKD. The CDR3 loop spans 15 amino acids. This clonotype was counted at least ten times. Researchers made TCR beta libraries by using iRepertoire HTBI primers and running Arm-PCR on CDR3 regions. TCRdb re-derived calls from the multiplex PCR reads in MiXCR, one entry per CDR3 protein. Counted here are more than 300,000 distinct CDR3 sequences, 15% to 20% occurring once; the ten biggest clones make up 20% to 25%. Stated time point: newly diagnosed GD, antithyroid drugs for less than 3 months. RNA isolated from PBMCs was used to make the TCR library. These sequences were also reported in another study, on T cells in Graves' hyperthyroidism and ophthalmopathy.

This sequence originates from a woman under 30 with Graves disease. Source: peripheral blood mononuclear cells (PBMCs), taken at new diagnosis, from a patient treated with antithyroid drugs. This chain connects TRBV10-3 to TRBJ1-6, with TRBD1 identical over 7 bases. The CDR3 loop is CAISEGGQNNSPLHF. CDR3 in DNA: TGTGCCATCAGTGAGGGGGGACAGAATAATTCACCCCTCCACTTT.